This T cell receptor beta chain was identified during a study of blood T cell repertoires in COVID-19. At the level of the study: Spain, Italy and the United States supplied samples that represented acute and convalescent COVID-19. In each case, the material was cDNA or gDNA derived from T cells, B-cell-depleted T cells, or PBMCs.

Germline lookup yields CDR1 MDHEN and CDR2 SYDVKM. V lost 6 bases and J lost 7, with 9 bases in between. CDR3 length equals 12 residues. In the authors' workflow: Amplified reference gene primers provided the basis for estimating nucleated cell counts. TCRdb's copy holds only in-frame clones and misses some; the assay was immunoSEQ multiplex PCR. That table gives V, J and clone size, and the DNA gave D and trimming. Here the sample spans approximately 280,000 clones, 80% to 95% being singletons. It was during active infection that Seattle patients were enrolled and then longitudinally followed. Sequencing was done on a sample of peripheral blood. The TCR was taken from a woman in her twenties or thirties with COVID-19, enrolled during active disease. V is TRBV28 and J is TRBJ2-2; a possible D gene is TRBD1 (6 bases). The chain's CDR3 is CASRLTGGELFF. Written as DNA, the CDR3 is TGTGCCAGCAGGCTGACAGGCGGGGAGCTGTTTTTT.